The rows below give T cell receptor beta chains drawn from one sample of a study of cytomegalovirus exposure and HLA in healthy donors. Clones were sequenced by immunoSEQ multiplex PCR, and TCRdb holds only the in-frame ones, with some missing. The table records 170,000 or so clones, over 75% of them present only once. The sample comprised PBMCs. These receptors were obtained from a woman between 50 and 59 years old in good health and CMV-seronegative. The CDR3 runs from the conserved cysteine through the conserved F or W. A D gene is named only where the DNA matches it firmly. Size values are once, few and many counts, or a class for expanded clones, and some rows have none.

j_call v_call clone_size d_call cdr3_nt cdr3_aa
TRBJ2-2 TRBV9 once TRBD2 TGTGCCAGCAGCGCCGGACTAGCGGGGGGATTTACCGGGGAGCTGTTTTTT CASSAGLAGGFTGELFF
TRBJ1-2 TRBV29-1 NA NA TGCAGCGTGGAATTTGGCGGGCGAGGAGGCTATGGCTACACCTTC CSVEFGGRGGYGYTF
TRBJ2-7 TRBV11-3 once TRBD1 TGTGCCAGCAGCTGGCTGCCGGTTGCGGGACAGGGCCCCGAGCAGTACTTC CASSWLPVAGQGPEQYF
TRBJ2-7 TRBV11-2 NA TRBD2 TGTGCCAGCAGCTTGAGGTCGGTTCGGGCGGGGGGGCCTACCGAGCAGTACTTC CASSLRSVRAGGPTEQYF
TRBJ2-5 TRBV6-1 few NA TGTGCCAGCAGTGTACAGGGCGTAGTGGAGACCCAGTACTTC CASSVQGVVETQYF
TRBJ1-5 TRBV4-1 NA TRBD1 TGCGCCAGCAGCCAAGACGAAGGGGGCGGTAATCAGCCCCAGCATTTT CASSQDEGGGNQPQHF
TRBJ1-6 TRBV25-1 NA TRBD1 TGTGCCAGCGCTCCGGGACAGGGGGCTCCAGCCCTCCACTTT CASAPGQGAPALHF
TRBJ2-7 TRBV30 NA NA TGTGCCTGGAGTGTCCGGGTGTACGAGCAGTACTTC CAWSVRVYEQYF
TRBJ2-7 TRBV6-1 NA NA TGTGCCAGCAGTGAAGCGATCACAGGGCTAGAGCAGTACTTC CASSEAITGLEQYF
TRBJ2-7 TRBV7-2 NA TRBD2 TGTGCCAGCAGTACGAGGGGGACTAGCGGGGGGCTCGCTTCCTACGAGCAGTACTTC CASSTRGTSGGLASYEQYF
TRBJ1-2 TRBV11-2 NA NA TGTGCCAGCAGCTTAAATCCAGGGCTGGATGGCTACACCTTC CASSLNPGLDGYTF
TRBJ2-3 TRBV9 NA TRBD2 TGTGCCAGCAGCGTCCTAGCGGGGGGCACAGATACGCAGTATTTT CASSVLAGGTDTQYF
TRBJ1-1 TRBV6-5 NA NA TGTGCCAGCAGTCCCCGCAGTTCTAACACTGAAGCTTTCTTT CASSPRSSNTEAFF
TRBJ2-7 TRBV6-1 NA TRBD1 TGTGCCAGCAGTGAAGCCCCGGGACAGAGAGGGGAGCAGTACTTC CASSEAPGQRGEQYF
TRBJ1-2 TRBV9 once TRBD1 TGTGCCAGCAGCGTGGGACAGGGGGCCAATAACTATGGCTACACCTTC CASSVGQGANNYGYTF
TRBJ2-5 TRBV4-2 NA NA TGTGCCAGCAGCCAAACCGAAGGAGGCAGTGGGGGCGCTTGGGAGACCCAGTACTTC CASSQTEGGSGGAWETQYF
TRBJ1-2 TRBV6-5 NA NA TGTGCCAGCAGTTTACAGGGCCAAAACTATGGCTACACCTTC CASSLQGQNYGYTF
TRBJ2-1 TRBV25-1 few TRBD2 TGTGCCAGCAGTGGGCTAGCGGGGGCGGATGAGCAGTTCTTC CASSGLAGADEQFF
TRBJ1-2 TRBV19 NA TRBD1 TGTGCCAGTAGTGTCGACAGGGGGTTTGCCTATGGCTACACCTTC CASSVDRGFAYGYTF
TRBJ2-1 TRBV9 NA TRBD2 TGTGCCAGCAGCGTAACTTCCGGGACTAGCGTGGGTGAGCAGTTCTTC CASSVTSGTSVGEQFF
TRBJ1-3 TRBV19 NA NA TGTGCCAGTAGTACCGGTTTTCAAGGAAACACCATATATTTT CASSTGFQGNTIYF
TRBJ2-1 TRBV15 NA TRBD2 TGTGCCACCAGCACGATCGGGGGGGGCTACAATGAGCAGTTCTTC CATSTIGGGYNEQFF
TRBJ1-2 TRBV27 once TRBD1 TGTGCCAGCAGTTTTGACAGGGCCTATGGCTACACCTTC CASSFDRAYGYTF
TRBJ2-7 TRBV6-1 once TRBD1 TGTGCCAGCAACCGGGGATGGGACAGCCCCTACGAGCAGTACTTC CASNRGWDSPYEQYF
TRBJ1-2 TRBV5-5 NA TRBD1 TGTGCCAGCAGCTTGATTGCCAGGGGGCGCTACTATGGCTACACCTTC CASSLIARGRYYGYTF
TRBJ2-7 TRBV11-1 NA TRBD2 TGTGCCAGCAGCTTAACGGGACTAGCGGGAGCTCAGGAGCAGTACTTC CASSLTGLAGAQEQYF
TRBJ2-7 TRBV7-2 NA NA TGTGCCAGCAGCTTAGTTCGCAGGGAGGAGGACGAGCAGTACTTC CASSLVRREEDEQYF
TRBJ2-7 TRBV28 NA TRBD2 TGTGCCAGCAGTTTAGAAGCGGGAGAGGATTCGTACGAGCAGTACTTC CASSLEAGEDSYEQYF
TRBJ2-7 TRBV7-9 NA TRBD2 TGTGCCAGCAGCTTTACTAGCGGGAGAGACGAGCAGTACTTC CASSFTSGRDEQYF
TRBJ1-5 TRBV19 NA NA TGTGCCAGTATCCCCTACCCAGGAGGCCCCCAGCATTTT CASIPYPGGPQHF
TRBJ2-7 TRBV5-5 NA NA TGTGCCAGCAGCTTGGGACAGGTCTTCTACGAGCAGTACTTC CASSLGQVFYEQYF
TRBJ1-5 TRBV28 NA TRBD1 TGTGCCACGGCGGACACAGGGGATCAGCCCCAGCATTTT CATADTGDQPQHF
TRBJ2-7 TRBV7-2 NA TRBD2 TGTGCCAGCAGCTTTCGGCTAGCGGGGAAGCAGTACTTC CASSFRLAGKQYF
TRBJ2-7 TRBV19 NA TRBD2 TGTGCCAGTAGACATAGCGGGAGAAGAGACGAGCAGTACTTC CASRHSGRRDEQYF
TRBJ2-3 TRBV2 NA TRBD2 TGTGCCGGCCAGGATGAATCTAGCGGGAGAATGGTCGGCACAGATACGCAGTATTTT CAGQDESSGRMVGTDTQYF
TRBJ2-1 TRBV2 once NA TGTGCCAGCAGTTTCCCCAACTACAATGAGCAGTTCTTC CASSFPNYNEQFF
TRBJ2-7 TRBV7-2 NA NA TGTGCCAGCAGCTCGAGGCGTACGGTTTATTCGTACGAGCAGTACTTC CASSSRRTVYSYEQYF
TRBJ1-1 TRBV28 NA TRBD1 TGTGCCAGCAGTCCCCCTGGACAGGGCACTGAAGCTTTCTTT CASSPPGQGTEAFF
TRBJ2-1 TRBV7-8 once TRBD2 TGTGCCAGCAGCTTAGGGACTAGCGGGATCAATGAGCAGTTCTTC CASSLGTSGINEQFF
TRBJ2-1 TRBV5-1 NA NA TGCGCCAGCAGCTTAGGGGTTAATGAGCAGTTCTTC CASSLGVNEQFF
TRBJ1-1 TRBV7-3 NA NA TGTGCCAGCAGCTTAAAAGGGGGAACTGAAGCTTTCTTT CASSLKGGTEAFF
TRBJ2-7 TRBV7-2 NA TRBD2 TGTGCCAGCAGCGTGACGGGGGGGAGCTCCTACGAGCAGTACTTC CASSVTGGSSYEQYF
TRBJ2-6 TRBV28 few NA TGTGCCAGCATCCACTCTGGGGCCAACGTCCTGACTTTC CASIHSGANVLTF
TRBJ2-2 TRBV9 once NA TGTGCCAGCAGCGTAGCTGGGGAGCTGTTTTTT CASSVAGELFF
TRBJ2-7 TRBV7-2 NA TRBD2 TGTGCCAGCAGCCTCCTAGCGGGGGGGCCGTACGAGCAGTACTTC CASSLLAGGPYEQYF
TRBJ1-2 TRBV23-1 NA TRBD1 TGCGCCAGCAGATCCGGGACAGGGGGCTGGGTCTACACCTTC CASRSGTGGWVYTF
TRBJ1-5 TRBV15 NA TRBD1 TGTGCCACCAGCAGAGATTCGGCAGGGGGCCGGCCCCAGCATTTT CATSRDSAGGRPQHF
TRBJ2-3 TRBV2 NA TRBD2 TGTGCCAGCGACCGGACTAGCGGGAGCACAGATACGCAGTATTTT CASDRTSGSTDTQYF
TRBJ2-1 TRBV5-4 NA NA TGTGCCAGCAGTGTTTTACTAGACGGTGAGCAGTTCTTC CASSVLLDGEQFF
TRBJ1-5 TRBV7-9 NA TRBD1 TGTGCCAGCAGTTCCGGACAGGAGGCCCAGCCCCAGCATTTT CASSSGQEAQPQHF
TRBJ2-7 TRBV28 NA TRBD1 TGTGCCAGCAGACGCGGACAGGCCTACGAGCAGTACTTC CASRRGQAYEQYF
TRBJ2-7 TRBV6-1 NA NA TGTGCCAGCAGTGTCGGGGGACAGAATTCCTACGAGCAGTACTTC CASSVGGQNSYEQYF
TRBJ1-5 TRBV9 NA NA TGTGCCAGCAGCGTAGGCAGGAATAGCAATCAGCCCCAGCATTTT CASSVGRNSNQPQHF
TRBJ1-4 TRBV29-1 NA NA TGCAGCGGCGGCCACAATAATGAAAAACTGTTTTTT CSGGHNNEKLFF
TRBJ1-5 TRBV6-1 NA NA TGTGCCAGCAGTGACTCTTTTAGTCAGCCCCAGCATTTT CASSDSFSQPQHF
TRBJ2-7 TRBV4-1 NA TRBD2 TGCGCCAGCAGCCAAGAGCTAGCGGGAGAGTTCTCCTACGAGCAGCACTTC CASSQELAGEFSYEQHF
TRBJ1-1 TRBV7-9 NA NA TGTGCCAGCAGCGGAAGATGGGGGGGGCACCGGATGAACACTGAAGCTTTCTTT CASSGRWGGHRMNTEAFF
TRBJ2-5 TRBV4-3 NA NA TGCGCCAGCAGCCAAGATTTGCAGAGGGAGACCCAGTACTTC CASSQDLQRETQYF
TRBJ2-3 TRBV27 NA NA TGTGCCAGCAGCTTACTTTCCATCGGGGCAGATACGCAGTATTTT CASSLLSIGADTQYF